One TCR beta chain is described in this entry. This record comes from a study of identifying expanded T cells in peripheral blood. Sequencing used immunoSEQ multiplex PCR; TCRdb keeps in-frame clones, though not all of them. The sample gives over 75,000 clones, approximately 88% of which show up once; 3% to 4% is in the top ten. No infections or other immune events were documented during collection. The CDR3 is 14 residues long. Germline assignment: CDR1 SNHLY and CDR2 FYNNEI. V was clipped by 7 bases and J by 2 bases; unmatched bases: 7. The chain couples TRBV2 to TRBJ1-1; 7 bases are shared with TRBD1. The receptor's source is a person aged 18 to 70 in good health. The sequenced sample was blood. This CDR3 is CASTEGQRNTEAFF. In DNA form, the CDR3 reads TGTGCCAGCACCGAGGGACAGAGAAACACTGAAGCTTTCTTT.